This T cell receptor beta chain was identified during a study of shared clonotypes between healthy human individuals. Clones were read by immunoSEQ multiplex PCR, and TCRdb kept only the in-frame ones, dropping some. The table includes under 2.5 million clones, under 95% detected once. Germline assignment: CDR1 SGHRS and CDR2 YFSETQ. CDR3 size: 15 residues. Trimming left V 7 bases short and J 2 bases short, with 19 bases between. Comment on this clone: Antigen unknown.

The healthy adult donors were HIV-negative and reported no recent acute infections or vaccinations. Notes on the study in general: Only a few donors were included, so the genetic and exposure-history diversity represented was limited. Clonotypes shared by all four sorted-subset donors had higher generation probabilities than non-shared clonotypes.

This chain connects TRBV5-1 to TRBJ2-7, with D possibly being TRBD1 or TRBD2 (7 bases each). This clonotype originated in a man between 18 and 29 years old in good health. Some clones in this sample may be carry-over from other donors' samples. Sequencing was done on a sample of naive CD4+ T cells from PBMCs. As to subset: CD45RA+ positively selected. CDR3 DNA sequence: TGCGCCAGCCGACCTGGGAGGGGGCAGGCCTACGAGCAGTACTTC. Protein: CASRPGRGQAYEQYF.